This entry lists 10 T cell receptor beta chains sequenced from one sample in a study of PD-L1 blockade in urothelial cancer (dated by TCRdb to 2015 to 2018). Receptor libraries were prepared by the immunoSEQ multiplex PCR assay. TCRdb holds this immuneACCESS table with in-frame rearrangements only. Some clones are missing; in checked studies, unresolved V genes explain under half, and the rest has no known cause. The table for this sample lists under 55,000 clones; 75% to 90% of them were counted only once. In total, the top ten clones hold about 5.3% of the sample. This material consisted of PBMCs, taken around atezolizumab (anti-PD-L1) treatment. The source of these receptors is a middle-aged man with urothelial cancer.

V usage is TRBV6-5 and J usage is TRBJ2-7; TRBD2 is a possible D gene (5 bases). V lost 8 bases to trimming and J lost 5 bases, with 13 bases between them. Germline V gives CDR1 MNHEY, CDR2 SVGAGI. The CDR3 loop spans 12 amino acids. The DNA of the CDR3 is TGTGCCAGCGGGCCGGGGATTCACGAGCAGTACTTC. Amino acids: CASGPGIHEQYF.

The chain employs TRBV7-6 and TRBJ2-1; 10 nucleotides agree with TRBD2. The CDR3 consists of 18 residues. V shed 0 bases, J shed 6 bases, and the junction held 11 bases outside the gene matches. The germline V gene has CDR1 SGHVS and CDR2 FNYEAQ. DNA of the CDR3: TGTGCCAGCAGCTTAGCGGTCCTCCTAGCGGGAGTCCCCAATGAGCAGTTCTTC. Translating gives CASSLAVLLAGVPNEQFF.

This chain connects TRBV7-6 to TRBJ2-3; D is ambiguous. This CDR3 is 15 amino acids long. Per the germline V gene, CDR1 is SGHVS and CDR2 is FNYEAQ. Trimming shortened V by 1 base and J by 4 bases, and 12 bases separated the two germline ends. CDR3 coding DNA: TGTGCCAGCAGCTTAGGCCCGGTGGTTTCAGATACGCAGTATTTT. It encodes CASSLGPVVSDTQYF. Variable domain in full (rest from reference TRBV7-6 and TRBJ2-3): GAGVSQSPRYKVTKRGQDVALRCDPISGHVSLYWYRQALGQGPEFLTYFNYEAQQDKSGLPNDRFSAERPEGSISTLTIQRTEQRDSAMYRCASSLGPVVSDTQYFGPGTRLTVL.

This sequence joins TRBV28 and TRBJ1-5, with a tentative D call TRBD1 (6 bases). The ends were cut back, 3 bases at V and 1 base at J, with 13 bases in the middle. Germline assignment: CDR1 MDHEN and CDR2 SYDVKM. This CDR3 is 16 amino acids long. CDR3 amino acids: CASSLTGLGSNQPQHF. The DNA of the CDR3 is TGTGCCAGCAGTTTGACAGGTCTGGGAAGCAATCAGCCCCAGCATTTT.

V and J are TRBV5-4 and TRBJ1-4, with 8 bases identical to TRBD1. This CDR3 comprises 14 residues. J lost 6 bases, V lost 4 bases, and 5 bases had no gene match. CDR1 and CDR2 from the germline V gene are SGHNT and YYREEE (reference sequence). CDR3 nucleotide sequence: TGTGCCAGCAGCGGACAGGGACGCGATGAAAAACTGTTTTTT. It yields the protein CASSGQGRDEKLFF. Full variable domain (rest looked up from reference TRBV5-4 and TRBJ1-4): ETGVTQSPTHLIKTRGQQVTLRCSSQSGHNTVSWYQQALGQGPQFIFQYYREEENGRGNFPPRFSGLQFPNYSSELNVNALELDDSALYLCASSGQGRDEKLFFGSGTQLSVL.

The chain links TRBV28 to TRBJ1-5; D is unresolved. Trimming shortened V by 10 bases and J by 0 bases, and 4 bases separated the two germline ends. CDR3 length: 11 residues. The germline V gene has CDR1 MDHEN and CDR2 SYDVKM. CDR3 coding DNA: TGTGCCACCCATAGCAATCAGCCCCAGCATTTT. Translation gives CATHSNQPQHF.

The chain is built from TRBV5-1 and TRBJ2-1, with a tentative D call TRBD2 (5 bases). This CDR3 has 14 residues. Germline lookup yields CDR1 SGHRS and CDR2 YFSETQ. V lost 0 bases and J 7 bases, leaving 11 bases between the germline ends. The CDR3 nucleotides read TGCGCCAGCAGCTTGGAACTAGAGAAGAATGAGCAGTTCTTC. Its protein is CASSLELEKNEQFF. The full variable domain, completed using reference TRBV5-1 and TRBJ2-1, is KAGVTQTPRYLIKTRGQQVTLSCSPISGHRSVSWYQQTPGQGLQFLFEYFSETQRNKGNFPGRFSGRQFSNSRSEMNVSTLELGDSALYLCASSLELEKNEQFFGPGTRLTVL.

This chain joins TRBV30 and TRBJ2-3; 7 bases are shared with TRBD2. V dropped 4 bases and J dropped 3; count of bases not matched to a gene: 10. Per germline, CDR1 GTSNPN and CDR2 SVGIG (reference sequence). The CDR3 totals 15 residues. The CDR3 spells CAWTNVAGVTDTQYF. The CDR3 nucleotides are TGTGCCTGGACAAATGTGGCGGGAGTTACAGATACGCAGTATTTT.

The CDR3 coding sequence is TGTGCCAGCATAGACAGGGGGCTTAGCACAGATACGCAGTATTTT. It codes for CASIDRGLSTDTQYF. The chain couples TRBV28 to TRBJ2-3; 10 nucleotides line up with TRBD1. The germline V gene encodes CDR1 MDHEN and CDR2 SYDVKM. Trimming removed 7 bases from V and 0 bases from J; junction bases left unmatched: 4. This CDR3 has 15 residues.

The rearrangement links TRBV19 to TRBJ1-1, with 7 positions matching TRBD1. This CDR3 has 13 amino acids. Unmatched junction bases numbered 7, after V lost 7 bases and J lost 5 bases. Germline CDR1 is LNHDA and CDR2 is SQIVND (reference sequence). This chain's CDR3 is CASIRTGGTEAFF. Here the CDR3 DNA reads TGTGCCAGTATTCGGACAGGAGGAACTGAAGCTTTCTTT.